This T cell receptor (beta chain) emerged from a study of cytomegalovirus exposure and HLA in healthy donors. Overall study: An earlier analysis found fewer than 140 million unique TCR beta sequences from about 190 million T cells. Study results and limitations: Earlier findings revealed that most TCR beta V segments proved productive either about 87% or about 30% of the time.

PCR primers comprised 60 Vbeta and 13 Jbeta primers. TCRdb's table, derived via immunoSEQ multiplex PCR, lists solely in-frame clones and lacks some. The table lists about 140,000 clones, around three quarters of them singletons, with around 7% in the top ten. Of note for this clone: Its matching antigen is unknown.

CDR1 and CDR2 from the germline V gene are MDHEN and SYDVKM. There are 16 residues in the CDR3. The ends were cut back, 4 bases at V and 6 bases at J, with 16 bases in the middle. Sequenced material: PBMCs. The rearrangement joins TRBV28 to TRBJ2-6, with TRBD1 as a possible D gene (6 bases). This TCR was recovered from a man aged 40-50 years in good health and CMV-seropositive. This chain's CDR3 is CASSSGTRIEANVLTF. In DNA, the CDR3 is TGTGCCAGCAGTTCCGGGACACGGATAGAGGCCAACGTCCTGACTTTC. Complete variable domain (other parts from reference TRBV28 and TRBJ2-6): DVKVTQSSRYLVKRTGEKVFLECVQDMDHENMFWYRQDPGLGLRLIYFSYDVKMKEKGDIPEGYSVSREKKERFSLILESASTNQTSMYLCASSSGTRIEANVLTFGAGSRLTVL.